This TCR beta chain was documented in a study of T-cell memory formation after mild COVID-19. TCRdb redid the calling of the 5' RACE reads with MiXCR, one entry per CDR3 protein. The data show some 410,000 distinct CDR3 sequences, about 25% seen once. This clonotype has more than one count but fewer than ten. Trimming at V came to 6 bases and at J to 4 bases, leaving 9 bases not matched to a gene. Germline loops: CDR1 MNHEY, CDR2 SVGEGT. CDR3 length equals 16 residues. The TCR sequence derives from an adult woman who had mild COVID-19 (a few samples of this study predate the infection). Cell type and time point are not known. The sequenced sample consisted of PBMCs or a T cell subset sorted from them (not recorded which). This chain joins TRBV6-2 or TRBV6-3 and TRBJ2-7, with 13 positions matching TRBD2. The CDR3 loop is CASSDRTSGSRYEQYF. The CDR3 region has the DNA TGTGCCAGCAGCGACAGGACTAGCGGGAGTCGGTACGAGCAGTACTTC.